This T cell receptor beta chain was captured by sequencing in a study of T cells expressing NK-cell markers. Study information: Among the eight sequenced donors, seven tested HCMV-seropositive and one tested seronegative.

Germline values: CDR1 SGHTA, CDR2 FQGNSA. The CDR3 has 17 residues. For TCR beta, cDNA was produced by 5'RACE template switching with UMIs. TCRdb re-called the 5' RACE reads and catalogs CDR3 proteins one per entry, DNA excluded. This sample's table reports some 450,000 distinct CDR3 sequences. Sequenced: blood T cells: a sorted CD56 or NKG2C T cell subset, CD4+ or CD8+ T cells, or bulk PBMC T cells (not recorded which). This receptor was taken from a woman between 18 and 70 years old in good health. This chain uses TRBV7-2 with TRBJ2-1; TCRdb gives TRBD2 as the D gene, but with no DNA this cannot be confirmed. The chain's CDR3 is CASSLVPSGNSYNEQFF.